A single sample is the source of the 32 T cell receptor beta chains below, sequenced in a study of type 1 regulatory T cells (dated by TCRdb to the early 2020s). Sequencing relied on an Illumina MiSeq. TCRdb reprocessing: public reads trimmed at Q25 with fastp, clones called with MiXCR, in-frame beta chains kept. Rows are combined by CDR3 protein, so each entry shows the most common genes and DNA. This sample is represented by about 42,000 distinct CDR3 sequences; more than 10% of them were singletons. The ten largest clones take up just over 8% of the sample. Their recognized antigens are unknown. Sequenced input: cultured non-Tr1 T cells, either the whole culture or a sorted T cell fraction (not recorded which). In the paper's terms, the cell subset or site label means: non-Tr1 population from the T-allo10 product. These receptors were collected from a human donor in good health.

This clonotype was counted between two and nine times. CDR3 loop: CASSLLTSGSGELFF. In DNA form, the CDR3 reads TGTGCCAGCAGTTTACTCACTAGCGGGTCCGGGGAGCTGTTTTTT. The J gene is TRBJ2-2, the V gene TRBV12-3 or TRBV12-4, with TRBD2 matching 9 bases. The CDR3 runs 15 residues. With V trimmed by 2 bases and J by 6 bases, 4 bases remained unmatched.

This clonotype has a handful of counts. J is TRBJ2-3 and V is TRBV20-1; TRBD2 matches 11 bases. With 6 bases clipped from V and 2 bases from J, the junction kept 7 bases outside the gene matches. The CDR3 is 15 amino acids. Germline loops: CDR1 DFQATT, CDR2 SNEGSKA (reference sequence). CDR3 DNA: TGCAGTGCGATCCGACTAGCGGGAATCACAGATACGCAGTATTTT. As protein: CSAIRLAGITDTQYF.

This clonotype was recorded many times. V gene TRBV5-1 combines with J gene TRBJ2-1; the match to TRBD2 covers 8 bases. CDR1 SGHRS and CDR2 YFSETQ come from the germline V gene. CDR3 length: 15 residues. V shed 0 bases, J shed 4 bases, and the junction held 3 bases outside the gene matches. CDR3 loop: CASSLEGLGYNEQFF. The CDR3 DNA is TGCGCCAGCAGCTTGGAGGGACTAGGTTACAATGAGCAGTTCTTC.

This clonotype was detected ten times or more. The V gene is TRBV19, the J gene TRBJ2-7; the D gene could be TRBD1 or TRBD2 (5 bases each). Trimming stripped 5 bases from V and 0 bases from J, with 14 bases between. Germline CDR1 LNHDA, CDR2 SQIVND (reference sequence). CDR3 length equals 15 residues. CDR3 protein: CASSFSPGTSYEQYF. The CDR3 DNA is TGTGCCAGTAGTTTCTCTCCCGGGACCTCCTACGAGCAGTACTTC.

This clonotype was observed a handful of times. This sequence joins TRBV7-2 and TRBJ2-7; the match to TRBD1 covers 9 bases. The trim removed 3 bases at V and 3 bases at J, leaving 6 bases unmatched. Germline-derived CDR1 and CDR2 are SGHTA and FQGNSA. This CDR3 spans 15 amino acids. The CDR3 sequence: CASSFTGTGNYEQYF. For the CDR3, the DNA is TGTGCCAGCAGCTTTACCGGGACAGGGAACTACGAGCAGTACTTC.

This clonotype was detected a few times. The V gene is TRBV29-1, the J gene TRBJ2-7; D uncertain. Trimming stripped 5 bases from V and 9 bases from J, with 17 bases between. CDR1 is SQVTM, CDR2 ANQGSEA, per germline. This CDR3 is built from 12 residues. CDR3 nucleotides: TGCAGCGTTACCCCGGCAGGATCGGCGCAGTACTTC. Translating gives CSVTPAGSAQYF.

This clonotype was counted between two and nine times. The V call is TRBV5-1, the J call TRBJ2-3; TRBD2 agrees at 8 bases. Germline assignment: CDR1 SGHRS and CDR2 YFSETQ. The CDR3 length is 17 residues. The V gene end was trimmed by 2 bases and the J gene end by 5 bases; junction bases not matched to a gene: 13. CDR3 nucleotide sequence: TGCGCCAGCAGCTTCCTCGGAGGGAGCGGGAGTGGAGATACGCAGTATTTT. Residues: CASSFLGGSGSGDTQYF.

This clonotype was seen at least ten times. The chain joins TRBV12-3 or TRBV12-4 to TRBJ1-3; 9 bases map to TRBD1. With V trimmed by 7 bases and J by 8 bases, 12 bases remained unmatched. This CDR3 contains 15 residues. CDR3 protein: CASTERSGTGYTIYF. CDR3 sequence (DNA): TGTGCCAGCACCGAACGGTCGGGGACAGGGTACACCATATATTTT.

This clonotype was observed a handful of times. The rearrangement uses TRBV20-1 and TRBJ1-1; 9 positions match TRBD1. V trimming: 1 base; J trimming: 7 bases; junction bases outside the gene matches: 4. Looked up from germline, CDR1 is DFQATT and CDR2 is SNEGSKA (reference sequence). This CDR3 is built from 13 residues. The CDR3 here is CSARGTGDGEAFF. The CDR3 nucleotides are TGCAGTGCTAGAGGGACAGGGGATGGTGAAGCTTTCTTT.

The chain carries TRBV6-6 and TRBJ2-7, with unresolved D. CDR1 MNHNY and CDR2 SVGAGI come from the germline V gene (reference sequence). V lost 4 bases to trimming and J lost 0 bases, with 13 bases between them. The CDR3 is 15 amino acids. The CDR3 spells CASSSPTLSSYEQYF. CDR3 sequence (DNA): TGTGCCAGCAGTTCCCCGACCCTGAGCTCCTACGAGCAGTACTTC.

Many counts were recorded for this clonotype. This CDR3 is CSARQDGEQFF. CDR3 DNA: TGCAGTGCTAGACAGGACGGTGAGCAGTTCTTC. The rearrangement joins TRBV20-1 to TRBJ2-1; no definite D call. CDR1 is DFQATT, CDR2 SNEGSKA, per germline (reference sequence). This CDR3 comprises 11 residues. Trimming pared 2 bases from V and 9 bases from J, leaving 8 bases between.

This clonotype was observed many times. The DNA for the CDR3 is TGCAGTGCTAGAGGGCCGGTGGTGGATGAGCAGTTCTTC. Protein product: CSARGPVVDEQFF. The chain employs TRBV20-1 and TRBJ2-1; D ambiguous. The V end was cut by 1 base, the J end by 8 bases, with 12 bases between. Germline assignment: CDR1 DFQATT and CDR2 SNEGSKA (reference sequence). This CDR3 region has 13 residues.

The V call is TRBV5-1, the J call TRBJ2-1; 12 nucleotides align to TRBD1. V gave up 7 bases and J gave up 8 bases; unmatched junction bases: 10. The CDR3 has 15 residues. The germline gives CDR1 SGHRS, CDR2 YFSETQ. The DNA of the CDR3 is TGCGCCAGCGGCTCCCGGGACAGGGGGCAAGATGAGCAGTTCTTC. Translated, it gives CASGSRDRGQDEQFF.

Sample share makes this clonotype medium-sized. The CDR3 DNA follows: TGTGCCAGCAGAGCGGATGCCTACAATGAGCAGTTCTTC. Its protein is CASRADAYNEQFF. V and J are TRBV6-5 and TRBJ2-1; D is possibly TRBD2 (5 bases). The CDR3 is 13 amino acids. V gave up 6 bases and J gave up 2 bases, with 8 bases separating them. From germline, CDR1 is MNHEY and CDR2 SVGAGI.

V and J are TRBV20-1 and TRBJ2-7, with 12 bases aligning to TRBD2. In germline, CDR1 is DFQATT, CDR2 SNEGSKA (reference sequence). Unmatched junction bases numbered 12, after V lost 6 bases and J lost 6 bases. This CDR3 contains 15 residues. The CDR3 protein is CSASGLAGGPVEQYF. The CDR3 region has the DNA TGCAGTGCCTCCGGGCTAGCGGGAGGGCCGGTCGAGCAGTACTTC.

This chain connects TRBV25-1 to TRBJ2-7; 9 nucleotides line up with TRBD1. After removal of 6 bases from V and 3 bases from J, the junction contained 3 bases not matched to a gene. This CDR3 is built from 13 residues. The germline V gene encodes CDR1 MGHDK and CDR2 SYGVNS. The DNA of the CDR3 is TGTGCCAGCAGGGCGGACAGGGGCTACGAGCAGTACTTC. It is translated as CASRADRGYEQYF.

This clonotype was counted many times. This sequence joins TRBV3-1 and TRBJ2-5; D is ambiguous. The CDR3 runs to 14 residues. V shed 4 bases and J shed 2 bases, with 11 bases lying between them. Germline V gene sequence: CDR1 LGHDT, CDR2 YNNKEL (reference sequence). DNA of the CDR3: TGTGCCAGCAGCCCCCAGACCTATCAAGAGACCCAGTACTTC. It specifies CASSPQTYQETQYF.

This clonotype came up a few times. J is TRBJ2-3 and V is TRBV7-2; no definite D call. Per the germline V gene, CDR1 is SGHTA and CDR2 is FQGNSA. The CDR3 consists of 14 residues. Trimming removed 3 bases from V and 1 base from J, with 8 bases in between. CDR3 coding DNA: TGTGCCAGCAGCTTGGAAATGGGCACAGATACGCAGTATTTT. This sequence encodes CASSLEMGTDTQYF.

This clonotype qualifies as medium-sized. J is TRBJ2-6 and V is TRBV5-1, with a weak D call TRBD1 (5 bases). Per germline, CDR1 SGHRS and CDR2 YFSETQ. The CDR3 length is 19 residues. The V gene lost 0 bases and the J gene lost 2 bases, with 18 bases spanning the gap. CDR3 sequence: CASSLAPGLGNTGANVLTF. Written as DNA, the CDR3 is TGCGCCAGCAGCTTGGCCCCAGGGTTAGGGAACACTGGGGCCAACGTCCTGACTTTC.

The chain is built from TRBV12-3 or TRBV12-4 and TRBJ1-2; 10 bases map to TRBD1. The CDR3 has 14 residues. Trimming took 6 bases from V and 4 from J; bases not matched to a gene: 5. This chain's CDR3 is CASSPGQGSYGYTF. CDR3 nucleotide sequence: TGTGCCAGCAGCCCGGGACAGGGGTCCTATGGCTACACCTTC.

This sequence joins TRBV6-5 and TRBJ1-5; D is ambiguous. The V and J ends lost 8 bases and 0 bases respectively, with 23 bases between them. This CDR3 has 18 amino acids. The germline gives CDR1 MNHEY, CDR2 SVGAGI. The CDR3 protein is CASCVSGLTLYSNQPQHF. Written as DNA, the CDR3 is TGTGCCAGCTGTGTGTCGGGTTTGACGCTGTATAGCAATCAGCCCCAGCATTTT.

The chain combines TRBV5-1 with TRBJ1-4; TRBD1 might be the D (5 bases). The V end lost 4 bases, the J end lost 5 bases, and 12 bases lay between the germline ends. CDR1 SGHRS and CDR2 YFSETQ come from the germline V gene. The CDR3 covers 14 residues. As DNA, the CDR3 is TGCGCCAGCAGCAAGGGACCCACAAATGAAAAACTGTTTTTT. Residues: CASSKGPTNEKLFF. The full variable domain, rest sourced from reference TRBV5-1 and TRBJ1-4, is KAGVTQTPRYLIKTRGQQVTLSCSPISGHRSVSWYQQTPGQGLQFLFEYFSETQRNKGNFPGRFSGRQFSNSRSEMNVSTLELGDSALYLCASSKGPTNEKLFFGSGTQLSVL.

Many counts were recorded for this clonotype. The V gene is TRBV20-1, the J gene TRBJ2-3, with 8 bases that match TRBD1. This CDR3 comprises 14 residues. Germline loops: CDR1 DFQATT, CDR2 SNEGSKA (reference sequence). The V and J ends lost 5 bases and 0 bases, in that order; junction bases with no gene match: 4. The CDR3 loop reads CSAGRTGSTDTQYF. DNA of the CDR3: TGCAGTGCTGGGAGGACAGGGAGCACAGATACGCAGTATTTT.

This clonotype was detected ten times or more. The gene calls are TRBV7-8 and TRBJ1-4; 8 positions agree with TRBD1. The CDR3 has 14 residues. V shed 2 bases, J shed 7 bases, and the junction held 3 bases outside the gene matches. Looked up from germline, CDR1 is SGHVS and CDR2 is FQNEAQ. The CDR3 spells CASSLQGASEKLFF. CDR3 DNA: TGTGCCAGCAGCTTACAGGGGGCGTCTGAAAAACTGTTTTTT.

The chain carries TRBV6-5 and TRBJ2-7; D is unclear. This CDR3 region has 11 residues. V dropped 2 bases and J dropped 8 bases, with 7 bases sitting between them. Germline V gene sequence: CDR1 MNHEY, CDR2 SVGAGI. CDR3 protein: CASSYLDKQYF. DNA of the CDR3: TGTGCCAGCAGTTACCTTGACAAGCAGTACTTC.

This clonotype was counted many times. V and J are TRBV10-3 and TRBJ2-3; D remains ambiguous. V shed 7 bases and J shed 2 bases, with 10 bases lying between them. The CDR3 sequence is 13 residues long. Germline assignment: CDR1 ENHRY and CDR2 SYGVKD. Here the CDR3 reads CAIKALFTDTQYF. CDR3 coding DNA: TGTGCCATCAAAGCGCTTTTCACAGATACGCAGTATTTT.

This clonotype was observed many times. The chain has TRBV7-2 and TRBJ2-3; possible D gene TRBD2, 6 bases. V lost 1 base and J 8 bases, leaving 16 bases between the germline ends. The CDR3 totals 15 residues. Per the germline V gene, CDR1 is SGHTA and CDR2 is FQGNSA. DNA for the CDR3: TGTGCCAGCAGCTTAGAAGCGGGCCAGAGGGTTACGCAGTATTTT. Translating it yields CASSLEAGQRVTQYF.

This clonotype was detected many times. As DNA, the CDR3 is TGTGCCAGCTCAGGCGGGACAGGGGAAAGTCAGCCCCAGCATTTT. It codes for CASSGGTGESQPQHF. The V and J genes are TRBV18 and TRBJ1-5, with 10 bases aligning to TRBD1. The CDR3 sequence is 15 residues long. Losses at the gene ends were 5 bases for V and 6 bases for J; bases not matched to a gene: 7. Germline CDR1 reads KGHSH; CDR2 reads LQKENI.

The sample holds a few counts of this clonotype. V usage is TRBV5-4 and J usage is TRBJ2-1; 8 bases map to TRBD2. The V gene's germline CDR1 is SGHNT and CDR2 YYREEE (reference sequence). The V segment lost 3 bases and the J segment 6 bases; nucleotides outside the gene matches: 8. The CDR3 length is 15 residues. CDR3 protein: CASSSVLAEINEQFF. The CDR3, as DNA: TGTGCCAGCAGCTCGGTACTAGCGGAGATCAATGAGCAGTTCTTC. Together with reference TRBV5-4 and TRBJ2-1, the CDR3 gives the full variable domain: ETGVTQSPTHLIKTRGQQVTLRCSSQSGHNTVSWYQQALGQGPQFIFQYYREEENGRGNFPPRFSGLQFPNYSSELNVNALELDDSALYLCASSSVLAEINEQFFGPGTRLTVL.

The V gene is TRBV7-6, the J gene TRBJ2-1; 7 nucleotides align to TRBD2. V gave up 0 bases and J gave up 8 bases; unmatched junction bases: 4. Germline V gene lookup returns CDR1 SGHVS and CDR2 FNYEAQ. CDR3 length: 14 residues. The CDR3 loop is CASSLAGGPYEQFF. CDR3 sequence (DNA): TGTGCCAGCAGCTTAGCGGGAGGGCCGTATGAGCAGTTCTTC.

Only a few counts were recorded for this clonotype. The rearrangement uses TRBV7-8 and TRBJ2-3; 7 bases map to TRBD2. The germline gives CDR1 SGHVS, CDR2 FQNEAQ. The J segment lost 0 bases and the V segment lost 3 bases, leaving 9 bases of the junction unmatched. The CDR3 spans 17 residues. The CDR3 is CASSFRASGSSTDTQYF. The CDR3 DNA is TGTGCCAGCAGCTTTAGGGCTAGCGGCTCTAGCACAGATACGCAGTATTTT.

This clonotype showed up many times. V is TRBV5-1 and J is TRBJ2-7; D remains unclear. The CDR3 covers 15 residues. Trimming pared 1 base from V and 6 bases from J, leaving 17 bases between. Germline V CDR1 and CDR2: SGHRS, YFSETQ. This CDR3 is CASSLIGRQPAEQYF. CDR3 nucleotides: TGCGCCAGCAGCTTGATAGGACGTCAGCCGGCCGAGCAGTACTTC.